The T cell receptor beta chain under discussion was sequenced for a study of monozygotic twins with inflammatory bowel disease (dated by TCRdb to between 2017 and 2020). General notes on the study: The complete study included 28 monozygotic twin pairs: 19 IBD-discordant Danish pairs and nine German pairs, of which four were IBD-concordant and five were IBD-discordant. The search for disease-associated traits relied mainly on comparing IBD patients with their genetically identical healthy co-twins within discordant pairs. Each individual had, on average, about 151 000 unique TCRalpha sequences and 181 000 unique TCRbeta sequences available for analysis. What the research found in general, with its limitations: Different T cell subtypes could not be distinguished in the analysis. Compared with healthy twins, IBD patients shared fewer clonotypes with other individuals, and the difference was most pronounced in patients with signs of disease activity. No single strong signal or clonotype linked to IBD turned up in the results, so the idea that one exists was not supported. Because patients were on differing immunosuppressive treatments, the repertoires may have picked up extra background noise and inter-individual variability. Concordant and discordant twins showed no difference in repertoire similarity, possibly because of limited statistical power. Measured by the inverse Simpson index, TCRbeta repertoire diversity was lower in IBD patients than in their healthy co-twins.

For this clonotype: What this receptor recognizes is not known.

Libraries came from 5' RACE. Preparation of each TCR library used around 3.5 ug of total RNA. For each sample, cDNA was synthesized in eight separate reactions using SMARTScribe reverse transcriptase. During cDNA synthesis, template switching was used to introduce unique molecular identifiers that contained a 6-nucleotide sample barcode. TCRalpha and TCRbeta cDNA was amplified in two nested PCRs of around 15 and 10 cycles, and bead purification was carried out after each PCR. Before amplification, the cDNA was both treated with uracil DNA-glycosylase and purified with the QIAquick PCR purification kit. The second PCR was the step at which Illumina TruSeq-compatible adapters and sample-specific barcodes were added. Library quality and concentration were assessed using TapeStation and Qubit, and about 5 ng of each library was pooled. Pooled libraries were sequenced on an Illumina HiSeq2500 single-index Rapid Run with 2 x 100 bp reads and custom sequencing primers. The study's processing was this. MiGEC version 1.2.6 was used for UMI-based consensus assembly, which corrected PCR and sequencing errors. MiXCR version 2.1.1 handled V(D)J alignment, clonotype assembly and CDR3 extraction. Gene usage, clonotype sharing and MAIT/NKT TCR abundance were normalised by analysing the top 1000, 10 000 and 20 000 clonotypes per sample. Diversity was computed as the inverse Simpson index with the vegan R package after downsampling to 27 000 UMIs. Paired Mann-Whitney U tests were applied to discordant twin pairs, with Benjamini-Hochberg correction for multiple testing. The reads went through TCRdb reprocessing, and each CDR3 protein sequence gets one entry with no DNA. TCRdb, not the original authors, processed these V and J calls. The sample table holds approximately 400,000 distinct CDR3 sequences. The ten largest account for 2% to 3% of the sample.

From each donor, an approximately 2.7 ml peripheral blood sample was collected into PAXgene tubes and kept at -80 degrees C. Without any T cell sorting, total RNA was extracted from whole blood using the PAXgene blood miRNA kit on an automated QIAcube. Peripheral blood from monozygotic twin pairs concordant or discordant for inflammatory bowel disease was subjected to deep TCRalpha and TCRbeta repertoire profiling with unique molecular barcoding. Smoking habits were recorded for all twin pairs, and individuals were classified as current, former or never smokers. The receptor comes from a human donor with ulcerative colitis or Crohn's disease, or a healthy co-twin of an affected twin (not recorded which). Sequenced input: blood.

The CDR3 loop reads CASSLGDRPFTDTQYF. The chain is assembled from TRBV11-1 and TRBJ2-3; TCRdb names TRBD1, which stays unverified in the absence of DNA. The cysteine opens and the phenylalanine closes a CDR3 of 16 amino acids. Nucleotide data are not available. CDR1 is given as SGHAT and CDR2 as FQDESV, both from the germline V gene (reference sequence).